These 30 T cell receptor beta chains came from one sample sequenced in a study of T cells in Graves' hyperthyroidism and ophthalmopathy. It was RNA transcripts that yielded the amplified TCR beta CDR3 regions. Primed by the HTBI set, a first-round RT-PCR was run on the TCR CDR3. From the multiplex PCR reads, TCRdb called clonotypes with MiXCR, one entry per CDR3 protein. The table lists a few hundred thousand distinct CDR3 sequences, around 25% of them singletons. Sequencing was done on a sample of blood. Receptors originate from a man aged 50-59 years with Graves' hyperthyroidism.

This clonotype was picked up a small number of times. The chain carries TRBV10-3 and TRBJ2-3, with TRBD2 as a possible D gene (7 bases). This CDR3 is built from 14 residues. Per germline, CDR1 ENHRY and CDR2 SYGVKD. V was pared by 10 bases and J by 3 bases, with 17 bases between. In DNA, the CDR3 is TGTGCCAGCCGGGGGGCGGGAGTTACAGATACGCAGTATTTT. Amino acid sequence: CASRGAGVTDTQYF.

This clonotype appeared a few times. The V and J genes are TRBV3-1 and TRBJ2-7; a possible D gene is TRBD2 (5 bases). V lost 3 bases to trimming and J lost 9 bases, with 12 bases between them. CDR1 and CDR2 (germline): LGHDT, YNNKEL (reference sequence). CDR3 length equals 12 residues. In nucleotides, the CDR3 is TGTGCCAGCAGCCACGGGAAGGGAATGCAGTACTTC. Translating gives CASSHGKGMQYF.

This rearrangement joins TRBV20-1 to TRBJ2-1, with D unresolved. Germline V gives CDR1 DFQATT, CDR2 SNEGSKA (reference sequence). The CDR3 loop spans 15 amino acids. Trimming took off 0 bases at V and 8 bases at J, with 17 bases between the two ends. DNA for the CDR3: TGCAGTGCTAGAGATTTAGTCCACGCTAACGATGAGCAGTTCTTC. It specifies CSARDLVHANDEQFF.

J is TRBJ2-2 and V is TRBV11-1; 13 nucleotides agree with TRBD2. Germline V gene lookup returns CDR1 SGHAT and CDR2 FQDESV (reference sequence). The J segment lost 3 bases and the V segment lost 6 bases, leaving 1 base of the junction unmatched. The CDR3 runs 15 residues. The CDR3 loop reads CASRGLAGDTGELFF. CDR3 nucleotide sequence: TGTGCCAGCAGAGGACTAGCGGGGGACACCGGGGAGCTGTTTTTT.

This clonotype was recorded at least ten times. DNA for the CDR3: TGTGCCAGCAAGCCGGGGTACACTGAAGCTTTCTTT. This sequence encodes CASKPGYTEAFF. The J gene is TRBJ1-1, the V gene TRBV28, with D uncertain. The V end lost 7 bases, the J end lost 3 bases, and 9 bases lay between the germline ends. The CDR3 loop spans 12 amino acids. The germline CDR1 and CDR2 sequences are MDHEN and SYDVKM. The variable domain in full, with the rest retrieved from reference TRBV28 and TRBJ1-1, is DVKVTQSSRYLVKRTGEKVFLECVQDMDHENMFWYRQDPGLGLRLIYFSYDVKMKEKGDIPEGYSVSREKKERFSLILESASTNQTSMYLCASKPGYTEAFFGQGTRLTVV.

V and J are TRBV19 and TRBJ2-5, with D perhaps TRBD1 (7 bases). Per the germline V gene, CDR1 is LNHDA and CDR2 is SQIVND (reference sequence). Trimming shortened V by 6 bases and J by 10 bases, and 15 bases separated the two germline ends. The CDR3 covers 12 residues. CDR3 amino acids: CASRSGDSYQYF. The DNA of the CDR3 is TGTGCCAGTAGATCGGGGGACAGCTACCAGTACTTC.

This chain links TRBV12-5 with TRBJ2-3; 8 bases are a match to TRBD2. V was pared by 2 bases and J by 4 bases, with 5 bases of the junction left unmatched. The CDR3 has 15 amino acids. Germline-derived CDR1 and CDR2 are LGHNT and FRNRAP. CDR3 loop: CASGLPRTSPDTQYF. DNA for the CDR3: TGTGCTAGTGGTTTGCCTAGGACTAGCCCAGATACGCAGTATTTT.

This clonotype appeared a few times. J is TRBJ1-1 and V is TRBV20-1; 12 bases match TRBD1. This CDR3 has 15 residues. CDR1 is DFQATT, CDR2 SNEGSKA, per germline (reference sequence). V lost 6 bases, J lost 4 bases, and 9 bases stayed unmatched. In DNA, the CDR3 is TGCAGTGCCCACGGGACAGGGGGCGCGGGCACTGAAGCTTTCTTT. Amino acid sequence: CSAHGTGGAGTEAFF.

This clonotype was detected a few times. This chain uses TRBV4-1 with TRBJ1-2, with unresolved D. The V gene's germline CDR1 is MGHRA and CDR2 YSYEKL. The CDR3 covers 14 residues. Trimming cost V 0 bases and J 5 bases, with 10 bases left between them. The CDR3 bases are TGCGCCAGCAGCCAAGAGGCGCGCCTATATGGCTACACCTTC. It encodes CASSQEARLYGYTF.

A remark on this clonotype: The junction shows a germline mismatch at one end, possibly a read error. J is TRBJ2-1 and V is TRBV7-2; TRBD2 matches 8 bases. CDR1 and CDR2 from the germline V gene are SGHTA and FQGNSA. The CDR3 totals 15 residues. DNA of the CDR3: TGCGCCAGCAGCCGGAGCGGGAGCCCCTACAATGAGCAGTTCTTC. Protein sequence: CASSRSGSPYNEQFF.

This clonotype has ten or more counts. CDR3 sequence reads: CASSPGRQGTQPQHF. For the CDR3, the DNA is TGTGCCAGCTCACCTGGACGACAGGGGACTCAGCCCCAGCATTTT. The rearrangement links TRBV18 to TRBJ1-5; TRBD1 aligns across 8 bases. Germline V gene lookup returns CDR1 KGHSH and CDR2 LQKENI. CDR3 length equals 15 residues. V shed 3 bases, J shed 6 bases, and the junction held 7 bases outside the gene matches.

This chain connects TRBV9 to TRBJ2-3, with a tentative D call TRBD2 (5 bases). The CDR3 runs 15 residues. The ends were cut back, 4 bases at V and 5 bases at J, with 17 bases in the middle. Germline V CDR1 and CDR2: SGDLS, YYNGEE. In DNA form, the CDR3 reads TGTGCCAGCAGCCTCAGCGGCCAGAAGATAGATACGCAGTATTTT. This codes for CASSLSGQKIDTQYF.

This clonotype was observed a handful of times. The chain uses TRBV9 and TRBJ2-1, with 13 bases fitting TRBD2. Trimming took 0 bases from V and 0 from J; bases not matched to a gene: 6. Looked up from germline, CDR1 is SGDLS and CDR2 is YYNGEE. The CDR3 length is 19 residues. The CDR3 DNA sequence: TGTGCCAGCAGCGTAGCGGTGACTAGCGGGGGGAGCTCCTACAATGAGCAGTTCTTC. Its protein product is CASSVAVTSGGSSYNEQFF.

CDR3 residues: CASSYLGSSRIPYEQYF. Written as DNA, the CDR3 is TGTGCCAGCAGTTACTTGGGGTCGTCTAGAATCCCCTACGAGCAGTACTTC. The genes are TRBV6-2 or TRBV6-3 and TRBJ2-7; D remains ambiguous. Germline V gives CDR1 MNHEY, CDR2 SVGEGT. The CDR3 has 17 residues. Trimming took off 1 base at V and 2 bases at J, with 18 bases between the two ends.

This clonotype was observed many times. This chain joins TRBV6-1 and TRBJ2-7; TRBD1 matches at 10 bases. This CDR3 comprises 15 residues. Losses at the gene ends were 5 bases for V and 4 bases for J; bases not matched to a gene: 8. Germline loops: CDR1 MNHNS, CDR2 SASEGT. CDR3 region: CASSSRQGARYEQYF. The DNA for the CDR3 is TGTGCCAGCAGTTCCCGACAGGGGGCCAGATACGAGCAGTACTTC.

V usage is TRBV9 and J usage is TRBJ2-5, with D perhaps assigned TRBD1 or TRBD2 (6 bases each). The CDR3 sequence is 14 residues long. Trimming took off 3 bases at V and 10 bases at J, with 19 bases between the two ends. CDR1 is SGDLS, CDR2 YYNGEE, per germline. The CDR3 reads CASSAGWGPGDQYF. In DNA, the CDR3 is TGTGCCAGCAGCGCCGGGTGGGGGCCGGGGGACCAGTACTTC.

In this sample, this clonotype turned up a few times. V is TRBV20-1 and J is TRBJ2-7, with D possibly being TRBD1 or TRBD2 (5 bases each). The V end lost 0 bases, the J end lost 4 bases, and 22 bases lay between the germline ends. The V gene's germline CDR1 is DFQATT and CDR2 SNEGSKA (reference sequence). This CDR3 spans 17 amino acids. CDR3 sequence reads: CSARDSLPGTDGYEQYF. The CDR3 nucleotides read TGCAGTGCTAGAGATTCACTTCCCGGGACGGATGGATACGAGCAGTACTTC.

About this clonotype itself: The conserved final phenylalanine or tryptophan is absent from the CDR3, which likely points to a read error. This chain connects TRBV12-3 or TRBV12-4 to TRBJ2-1, with 9 positions matching TRBD1. The J segment lost 4 bases and the V segment lost 6 bases, leaving 7 bases of the junction unmatched. CDR3 length: 15 amino acids. The DNA for the CDR3 is TGTGCCAGCAGCCAAACAGGGGGCTCTTACAATGAGCAGTTCCTC. It yields the protein CASSQTGGSYNEQFL.

This clonotype appeared many times. The V call is TRBV5-1, the J call TRBJ2-3, with 8 bases fitting TRBD1. V lost 4 bases, J lost 1 base, and 11 bases stayed unmatched. The CDR3 runs 17 residues. Germline values: CDR1 SGHRS, CDR2 YFSETQ. CDR3 residues: CASSPDRGGVGTDTQYF. DNA for the CDR3: TGCGCCAGCAGCCCCGACAGGGGCGGAGTGGGCACAGATACGCAGTATTTT.

In its sample, this clonotype was seen a few times. The rearrangement joins TRBV9 to TRBJ1-4; D might be TRBD1 (6 bases). V was trimmed by 0 bases and J by 2 bases, leaving 8 bases between them. The germline V gene encodes CDR1 SGDLS and CDR2 YYNGEE. The CDR3 has 15 residues. This chain's CDR3 is CASSVEGHTNEKLFF. The CDR3 region has the DNA TGTGCCAGCAGCGTAGAGGGACACACTAATGAAAAACTGTTTTTT.

This clonotype was detected many times. The chain's CDR3 is CASSQQVGTEAFF. The CDR3, as DNA: TGTGCCAGCAGTCAGCAAGTTGGCACTGAAGCTTTCTTT. This chain links TRBV6-1 with TRBJ1-1; the D is unclear. This CDR3 comprises 13 residues. The germline V and J ends were trimmed by 5 bases and 4 bases, with 11 bases remaining between them. Germline V gives CDR1 MNHNS, CDR2 SASEGT.

In this sample, this clonotype turned up many times. The rearrangement joins TRBV28 to TRBJ2-3; the D is unclear. Germline lookup yields CDR1 MDHEN and CDR2 SYDVKM. This CDR3 has 13 amino acids. The germline V and J ends were trimmed by 5 bases and 2 bases, with 8 bases remaining between them. The CDR3 coding sequence is TGTGCCAGCAGTGCCTCCGACACAGATACGCAGTATTTT. Protein product: CASSASDTDTQYF.

The table lists this clonotype with a few counts. The chain combines TRBV30 with TRBJ1-5; weak D call: TRBD1 (6 bases). This CDR3 is 14 amino acids long. V was trimmed by 1 base and J by 4 bases, leaving 11 bases between them. Germline CDR1 reads GTSNPN; CDR2 reads SVGIG (reference sequence). Here the CDR3 reads CAWSEIQGNQPQHF. The CDR3 coding sequence is TGTGCCTGGAGTGAAATACAGGGAAATCAGCCCCAGCATTTT.

At least ten counts were recorded for this clonotype. The chain links TRBV2 to TRBJ2-7, with 7 bases aligning to TRBD1. The CDR3 runs 15 residues. Per the germline V gene, CDR1 is SNHLY and CDR2 is FYNNEI. J was trimmed by 5 bases and V by 7 bases; bases with no gene match: 14. DNA of the CDR3: TGTGCCAGCAATGATGGGGCAGGGGGTATACACGAGCAGTACTTC. This gives the protein CASNDGAGGIHEQYF.

This clonotype was recorded many times. The gene calls are TRBV28 and TRBJ1-2, with 7 bases fitting TRBD1. The CDR3 runs 12 residues. CDR1 MDHEN and CDR2 SYDVKM come from the germline V gene. Unmatched junction bases numbered 4, after V lost 4 bases and J lost 8 bases. The CDR3, as DNA: TGTGCCAGCAGTTCAGGGGGTTGGGGCTACACCTTC. This sequence encodes CASSSGGWGYTF.

This clonotype was recorded a few times. V gene TRBV25-1 combines with J gene TRBJ2-2; either TRBD1 or TRBD2 may supply D (6 bases each). CDR3 length equals 17 residues. V lost 4 bases and J lost 0, with 15 bases in between. The germline V gene has CDR1 MGHDK and CDR2 SYGVNS. The CDR3 region is CASSATGAQPNTGELFF. The CDR3 DNA reads as TGTGCCAGCAGTGCCACGGGGGCGCAGCCGAACACCGGGGAGCTGTTTTTT.

This clonotype was observed once. CDR3 DNA: TGTGCCAGCAGCTTCGGGTCCGGTGAAGAAAAACTGTTTTTT. Encoded protein: CASSFGSGEEKLFF. This chain joins TRBV7-2 and TRBJ1-4; D remains ambiguous. V was shortened by 3 bases and J by 8 bases, with 13 bases between the two germline ends. The CDR3 spans 14 residues. Germline CDR1 and CDR2: SGHTA and FQGNSA.

This clonotype was detected ten times or more. The chain combines TRBV28 with TRBJ2-7, with D possibly matching TRBD2 (5 bases). CDR1 and CDR2 (germline): MDHEN, SYDVKM. The CDR3 runs 13 residues. V gave up 3 bases and J gave up 5 bases, with 11 bases separating them. CDR3 nucleotide sequence: TGTGCCAGCAGTTTGGACTCTTGGGACGAGCAGTACTTC. This codes for CASSLDSWDEQYF.

This clonotype was recorded many times. This rearrangement joins TRBV28 to TRBJ1-1, with D perhaps matching TRBD1 (5 bases). The V end lost 6 bases, the J end lost 0 bases, and 14 bases lay between the germline ends. Germline-derived CDR1 and CDR2 are MDHEN and SYDVKM. The CDR3 consists of 15 residues. For the CDR3, the DNA is TGTGCCAGCAGCGGCCCCGGGACGGTGAACACTGAAGCTTTCTTT. It encodes CASSGPGTVNTEAFF.

This clonotype was observed many times. The rearrangement uses TRBV11-2 and TRBJ2-3; D is uncertain. CDR3 length equals 14 residues. CDR1 is SGHAT, CDR2 FQNNGV, per germline. The germline V and J ends were trimmed by 1 base and 3 bases, with 8 bases remaining between them. The chain's CDR3 is CASSLAARTDTQYF. CDR3 sequence (DNA): TGTGCCAGCAGCTTAGCGGCCCGTACAGATACGCAGTATTTT.